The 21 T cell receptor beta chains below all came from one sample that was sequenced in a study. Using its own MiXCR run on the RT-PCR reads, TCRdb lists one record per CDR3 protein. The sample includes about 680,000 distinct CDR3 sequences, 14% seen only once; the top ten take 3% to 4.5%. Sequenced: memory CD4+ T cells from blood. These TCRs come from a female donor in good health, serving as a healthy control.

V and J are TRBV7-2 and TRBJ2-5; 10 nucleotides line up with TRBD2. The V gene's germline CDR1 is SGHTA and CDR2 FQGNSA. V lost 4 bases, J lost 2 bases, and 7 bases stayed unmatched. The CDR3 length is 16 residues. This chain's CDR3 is CASSSMLAGGQETQYF. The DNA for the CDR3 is TGTGCCAGCAGCTCAATGTTAGCGGGAGGACAAGAGACCCAGTACTTC.

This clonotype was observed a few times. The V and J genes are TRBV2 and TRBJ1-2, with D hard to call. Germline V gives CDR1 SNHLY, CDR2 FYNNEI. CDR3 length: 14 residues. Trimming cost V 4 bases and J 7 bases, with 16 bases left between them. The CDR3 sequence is CASSAEGMEGGYTF. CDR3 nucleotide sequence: TGTGCCAGCAGTGCGGAGGGCATGGAGGGTGGCTACACCTTC.

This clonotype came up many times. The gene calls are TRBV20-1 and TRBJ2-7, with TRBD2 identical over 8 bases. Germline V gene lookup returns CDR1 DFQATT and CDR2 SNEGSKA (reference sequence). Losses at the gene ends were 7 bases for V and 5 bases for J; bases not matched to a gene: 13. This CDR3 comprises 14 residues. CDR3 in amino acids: CSVRDAGGADEQYF. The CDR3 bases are TGCAGTGTCAGAGACGCGGGAGGTGCGGACGAGCAGTACTTC.

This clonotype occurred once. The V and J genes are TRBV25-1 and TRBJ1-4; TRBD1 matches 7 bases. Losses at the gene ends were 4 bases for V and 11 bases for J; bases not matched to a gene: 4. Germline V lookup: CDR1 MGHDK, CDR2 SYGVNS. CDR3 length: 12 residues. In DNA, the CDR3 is TGTGCCAGCAGTGGGGACAGTATGAAACTGTTTTTT. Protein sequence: CASSGDSMKLFF.

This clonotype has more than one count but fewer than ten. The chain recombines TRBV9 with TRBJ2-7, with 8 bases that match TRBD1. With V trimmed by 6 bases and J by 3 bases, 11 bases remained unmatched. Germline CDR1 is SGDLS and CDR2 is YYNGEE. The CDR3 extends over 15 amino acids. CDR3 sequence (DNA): TGTGCCAGCACGCGAGATCAGGGGGCAAGCTACGAGCAGTACTTC. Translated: CASTRDQGASYEQYF.

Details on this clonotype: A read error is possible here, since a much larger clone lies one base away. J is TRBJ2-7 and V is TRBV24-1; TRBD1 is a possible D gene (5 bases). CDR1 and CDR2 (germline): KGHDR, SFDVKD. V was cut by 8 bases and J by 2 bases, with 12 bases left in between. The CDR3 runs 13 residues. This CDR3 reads CATNDPGTYEQYF. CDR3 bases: TGTGCCACCAATGACCCAGGGACCTACGAGCAGTACTTC.

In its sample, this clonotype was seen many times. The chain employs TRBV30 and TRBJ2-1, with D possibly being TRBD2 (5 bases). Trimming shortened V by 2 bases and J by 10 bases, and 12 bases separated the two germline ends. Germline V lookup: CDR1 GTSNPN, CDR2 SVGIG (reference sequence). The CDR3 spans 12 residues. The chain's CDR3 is CAWSPGLAEQFF. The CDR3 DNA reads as TGTGCCTGGAGTCCAGGACTGGCGGAGCAGTTCTTC.

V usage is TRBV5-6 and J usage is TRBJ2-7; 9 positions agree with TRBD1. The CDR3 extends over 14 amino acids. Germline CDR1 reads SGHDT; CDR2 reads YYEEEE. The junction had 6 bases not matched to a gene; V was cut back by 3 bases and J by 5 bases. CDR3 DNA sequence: TGTGCCAGCAGCTCGCGGACAGGGGCCCACGAGCAGTACTTC. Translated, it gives CASSSRTGAHEQYF.

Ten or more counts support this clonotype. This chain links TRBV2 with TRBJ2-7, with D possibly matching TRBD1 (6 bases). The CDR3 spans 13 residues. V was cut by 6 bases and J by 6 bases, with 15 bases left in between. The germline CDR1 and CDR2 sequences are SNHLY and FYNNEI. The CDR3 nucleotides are TGTGCCAGCAGCCCGAGACAGGAAGGCGAGCAGTACTTC. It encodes CASSPRQEGEQYF.

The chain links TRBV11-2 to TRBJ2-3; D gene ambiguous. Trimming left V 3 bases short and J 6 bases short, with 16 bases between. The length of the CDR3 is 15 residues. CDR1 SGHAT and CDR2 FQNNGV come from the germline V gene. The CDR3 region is CASSFMFHGMDTQYF. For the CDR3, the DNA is TGTGCCAGCAGCTTTATGTTTCACGGTATGGATACGCAGTATTTT.

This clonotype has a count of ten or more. The CDR3 DNA is TGCAGCGTACAGGGACAGGGAGAGTATGGCTACACCTTC. This codes for CSVQGQGEYGYTF. This chain joins TRBV29-1 and TRBJ1-2; 9 bases line up with TRBD1. Germline V gene data show CDR1 as SQVTM and CDR2 as ANQGSEA. J was trimmed by 5 bases and V by 6 bases; bases with no gene match: 7. This CDR3 contains 13 residues.

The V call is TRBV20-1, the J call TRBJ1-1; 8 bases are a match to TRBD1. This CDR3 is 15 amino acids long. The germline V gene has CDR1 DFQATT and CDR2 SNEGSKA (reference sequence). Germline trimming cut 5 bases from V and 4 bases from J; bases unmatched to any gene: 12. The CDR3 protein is CSAHGQGSFGTEAFF. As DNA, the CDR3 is TGCAGTGCTCACGGACAGGGATCGTTTGGCACTGAAGCTTTCTTT.

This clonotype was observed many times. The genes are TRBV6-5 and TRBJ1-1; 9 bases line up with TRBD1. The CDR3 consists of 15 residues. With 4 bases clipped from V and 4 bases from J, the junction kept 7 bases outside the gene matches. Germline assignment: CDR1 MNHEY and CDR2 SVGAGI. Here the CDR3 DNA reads TGTGCCAGCAGTTCGGGACAGGGAGTGAGCACTGAAGCTTTCTTT. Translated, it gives CASSSGQGVSTEAFF.

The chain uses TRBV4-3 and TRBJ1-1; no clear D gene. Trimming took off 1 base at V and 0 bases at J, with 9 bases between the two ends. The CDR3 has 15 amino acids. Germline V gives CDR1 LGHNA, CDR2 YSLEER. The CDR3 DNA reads TGCGCCAGCAGCCAAGTAGGCAGGTTGAACACTGAAGCTTTCTTT. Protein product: CASSQVGRLNTEAFF.

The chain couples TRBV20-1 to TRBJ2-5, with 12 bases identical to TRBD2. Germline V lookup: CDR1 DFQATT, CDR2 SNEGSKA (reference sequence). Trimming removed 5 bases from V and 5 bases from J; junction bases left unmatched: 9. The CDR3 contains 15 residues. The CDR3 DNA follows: TGCAGTGCTCCCTCGTGGCTAGCGGGGGGGGAGACCCAGTACTTC. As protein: CSAPSWLAGGETQYF.

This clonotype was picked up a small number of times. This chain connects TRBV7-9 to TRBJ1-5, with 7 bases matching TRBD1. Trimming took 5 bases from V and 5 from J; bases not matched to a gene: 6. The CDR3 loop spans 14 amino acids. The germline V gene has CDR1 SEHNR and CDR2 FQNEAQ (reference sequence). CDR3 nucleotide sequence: TGTGCCAGCAGCATCACAGGGGCCGATCAGCCCCAGCATTTT. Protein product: CASSITGADQPQHF.

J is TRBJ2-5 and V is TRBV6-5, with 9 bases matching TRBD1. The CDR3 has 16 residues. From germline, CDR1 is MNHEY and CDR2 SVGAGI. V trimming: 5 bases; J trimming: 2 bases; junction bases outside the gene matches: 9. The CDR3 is CASSQTGQGGQETQYF. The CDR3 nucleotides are TGTGCCAGCAGTCAAACGGGACAGGGTGGACAAGAGACCCAGTACTTC.

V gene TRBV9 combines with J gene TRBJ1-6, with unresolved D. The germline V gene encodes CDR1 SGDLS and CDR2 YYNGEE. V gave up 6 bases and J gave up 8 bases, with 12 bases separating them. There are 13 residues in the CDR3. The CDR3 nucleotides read TGTGCCAGCACGGATGCGTTTGATTCACCCCTCCACTTT. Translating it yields CASTDAFDSPLHF.

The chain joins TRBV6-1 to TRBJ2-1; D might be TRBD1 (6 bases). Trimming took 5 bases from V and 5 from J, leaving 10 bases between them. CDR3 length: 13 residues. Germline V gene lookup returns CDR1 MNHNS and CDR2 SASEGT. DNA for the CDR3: TGTGCCAGCAGTCACAGGGAAGACAATGAGCAGTTCTTC. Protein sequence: CASSHREDNEQFF.

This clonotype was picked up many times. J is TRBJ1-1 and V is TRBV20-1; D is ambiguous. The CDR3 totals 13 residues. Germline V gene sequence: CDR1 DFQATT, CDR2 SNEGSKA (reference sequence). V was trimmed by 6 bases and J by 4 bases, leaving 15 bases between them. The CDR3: CSATKERATEAFF. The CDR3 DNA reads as TGCAGTGCCACCAAAGAGAGGGCCACTGAAGCTTTCTTT.

The CDR3 loop is CSAPVVRGETQYF. In DNA form, the CDR3 reads TGCAGTGCGCCGGTTGTAAGGGGAGAGACCCAGTACTTC. The chain is built from TRBV20-1 and TRBJ2-5, with TRBD1 as a possible D gene (5 bases). This CDR3 region has 13 residues. Germline V gene lookup returns CDR1 DFQATT and CDR2 SNEGSKA (reference sequence). The V end was cut by 6 bases, the J end by 4 bases, with 15 bases between.